What follows describes a single T cell receptor beta chain. Per the original data handling: Reference gene primer amplification gave estimated nucleated cell counts. Assay: immunoSEQ multiplex PCR; the TCRdb copy retains only in-frame clones and omits some. Clone size and V and J calls were adopted from that table, with D and trimming inferred from the DNA. The top ten hold roughly an eighth of the sample, which has under 40,000 clones, around nine tenths seen once. The data originate from a study of blood T cell repertoires in COVID-19. Study background: Whether acute or convalescent, the COVID-19 samples came from the United States, Italy and Spain. PBMCs, B-cell-depleted T cells, or T cells were the source of the cDNA or gDNA that made up the material.

CDR1 and CDR2 from the germline V gene are LGHNA and YSLEER. Between the trimmed V and J ends, which lost 6 bases and 2 bases, there was a span of 18 bases. The CDR3 has 16 amino acids. Material for sequencing was peripheral blood. The sequence came from a man in his fifties or sixties with active COVID-19. The gene calls are TRBV4-3 and TRBJ2-3; D perhaps matches TRBD2 (6 bases). CDR3 residues: CASSRGTPGVTDTQYF. DNA of the CDR3: TGCGCCAGCAGTAGAGGGACTCCCGGTGTCACAGATACGCAGTATTTT.